This T cell receptor beta chain was observed in a study of blood T cell repertoires in COVID-19. Study-level information: Samples came from the United States, Italy and Spain, spanning acute and convalescent COVID-19. Sources were T cells, B-cell-depleted T cells, or PBMCs; the material itself was cDNA or gDNA.

Germline V gene data show CDR1 as ENHRY and CDR2 as SYGVKD. CDR3 size: 14 residues. Losses at the gene ends were 6 bases for V and 6 bases for J; bases not matched to a gene: 3. Original handling: Nucleated cell number was recorded as an estimate derived from reference gene primer amplification. Libraries were prepared by immunoSEQ multiplex PCR; TCRdb keeps only in-frame clonotypes and omits some of them. V and J calls and clone size are those listed in that table; D and trimming were worked out from the DNA. The profile covers roughly 25,000 clones, with around 67% appearing a single time and 7.3% taken by the ten largest. This clone has a handful of counts.

Input material: peripheral blood. The chain is built from TRBV10-3 and TRBJ2-2; 11 nucleotides match TRBD1. This receptor was identified in a man aged 55 to 69 with active or convalescent COVID-19. Written as DNA, the CDR3 is TGTGCCATCAGAGGACAGGGGGCGCCCGGGGAGCTGTTTTTT. Amino acid sequence: CAIRGQGAPGELFF.